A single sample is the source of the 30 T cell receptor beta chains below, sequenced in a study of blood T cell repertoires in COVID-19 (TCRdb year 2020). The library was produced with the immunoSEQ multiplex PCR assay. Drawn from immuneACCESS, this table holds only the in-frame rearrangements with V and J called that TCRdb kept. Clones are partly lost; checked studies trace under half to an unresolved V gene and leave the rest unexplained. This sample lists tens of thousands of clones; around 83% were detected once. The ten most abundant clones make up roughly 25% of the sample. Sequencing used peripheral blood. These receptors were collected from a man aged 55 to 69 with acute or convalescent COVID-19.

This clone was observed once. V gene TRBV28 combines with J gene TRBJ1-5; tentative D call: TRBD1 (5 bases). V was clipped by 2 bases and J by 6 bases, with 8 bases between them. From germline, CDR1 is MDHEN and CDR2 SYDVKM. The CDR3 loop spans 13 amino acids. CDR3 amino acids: CASSLQGVQPQHF. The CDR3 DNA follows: TGTGCCAGCAGTTTACAAGGGGTTCAGCCCCAGCATTTT.

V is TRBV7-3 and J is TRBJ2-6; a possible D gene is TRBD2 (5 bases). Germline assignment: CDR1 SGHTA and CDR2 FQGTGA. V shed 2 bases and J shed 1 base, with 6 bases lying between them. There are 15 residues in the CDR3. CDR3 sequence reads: CASSLRGSGANVLTF. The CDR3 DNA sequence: TGTGCCAGCAGCTTACGGGGATCTGGGGCCAACGTCCTGACTTTC.

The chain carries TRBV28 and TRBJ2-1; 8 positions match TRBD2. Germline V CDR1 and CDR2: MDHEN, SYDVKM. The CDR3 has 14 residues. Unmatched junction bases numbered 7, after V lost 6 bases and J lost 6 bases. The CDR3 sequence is CASRRGGAANEQFF. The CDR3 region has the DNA TGTGCCAGCAGACGGGGGGGCGCGGCCAATGAGCAGTTCTTC.

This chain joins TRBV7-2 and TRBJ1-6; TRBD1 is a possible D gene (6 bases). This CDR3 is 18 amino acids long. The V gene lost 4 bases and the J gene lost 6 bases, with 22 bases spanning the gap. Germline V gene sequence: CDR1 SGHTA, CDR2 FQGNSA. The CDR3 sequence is CASSSSQGGPGVNSPLHF. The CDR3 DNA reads TGTGCCAGCAGCTCCTCTCAAGGGGGTCCTGGGGTTAATTCACCCCTCCACTTT.

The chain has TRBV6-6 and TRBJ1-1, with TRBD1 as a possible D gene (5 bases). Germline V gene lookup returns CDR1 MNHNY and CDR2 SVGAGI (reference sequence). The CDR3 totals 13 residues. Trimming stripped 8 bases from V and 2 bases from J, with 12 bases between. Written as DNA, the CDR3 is TGTGCCAGCCTAGCGCAGGGAAACACTGAAGCTTTCTTT. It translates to CASLAQGNTEAFF.

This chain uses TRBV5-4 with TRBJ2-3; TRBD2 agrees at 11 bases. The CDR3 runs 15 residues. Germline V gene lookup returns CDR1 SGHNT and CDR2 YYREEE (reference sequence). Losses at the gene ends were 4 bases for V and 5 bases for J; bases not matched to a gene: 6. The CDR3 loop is CASSKLSGGVDTQYF. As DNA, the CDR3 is TGTGCCAGCAGCAAACTTAGCGGGGGGGTAGATACGCAGTATTTT.

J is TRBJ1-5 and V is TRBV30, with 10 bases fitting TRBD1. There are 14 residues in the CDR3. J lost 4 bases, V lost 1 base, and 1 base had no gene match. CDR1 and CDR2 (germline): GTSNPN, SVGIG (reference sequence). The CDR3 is CAWSGGQGNQPQHF. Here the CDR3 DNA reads TGTGCCTGGAGTGGGGGACAGGGGAATCAGCCCCAGCATTTT.

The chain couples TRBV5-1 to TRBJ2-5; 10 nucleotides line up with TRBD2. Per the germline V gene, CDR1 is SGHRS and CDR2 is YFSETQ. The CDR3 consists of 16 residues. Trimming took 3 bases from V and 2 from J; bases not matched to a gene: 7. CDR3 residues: CASSYSGGTSQETQYF. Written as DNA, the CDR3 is TGCGCCAGCAGCTATAGCGGGGGGACCTCTCAAGAGACCCAGTACTTC.

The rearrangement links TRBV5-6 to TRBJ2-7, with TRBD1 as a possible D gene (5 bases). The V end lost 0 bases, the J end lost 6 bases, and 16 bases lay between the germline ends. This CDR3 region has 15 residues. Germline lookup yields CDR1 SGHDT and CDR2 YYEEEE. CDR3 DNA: TGTGCCAGCAGCTTGGGGATGGGCAGGGTCGGCGAGCAGTACTTC. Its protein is CASSLGMGRVGEQYF. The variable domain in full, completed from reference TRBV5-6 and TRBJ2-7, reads DAGVTQSPTHLIKTRGQQVTLRCSPKSGHDTVSWYQQALGQGPQFIFQYYEEEERQRGNFPDRFSGHQFPNYSSELNVNALLLGDSALYLCASSLGMGRVGEQYFGPGTRLTVT.

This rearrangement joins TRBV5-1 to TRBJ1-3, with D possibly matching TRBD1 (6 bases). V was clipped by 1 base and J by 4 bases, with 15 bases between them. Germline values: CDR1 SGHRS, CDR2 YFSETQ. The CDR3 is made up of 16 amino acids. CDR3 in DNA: TGCGCCAGCAGCTTGAGGTATATGGGGGCCGGAAACACCATATATTTT. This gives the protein CASSLRYMGAGNTIYF.

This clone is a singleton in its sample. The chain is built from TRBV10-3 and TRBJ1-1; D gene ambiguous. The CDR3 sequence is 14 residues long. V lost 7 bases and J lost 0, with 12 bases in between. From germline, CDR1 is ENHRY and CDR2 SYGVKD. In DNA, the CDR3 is TGTGCCATCAAAGCACAGAGTTTGAACACTGAAGCTTTCTTT. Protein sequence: CAIKAQSLNTEAFF.

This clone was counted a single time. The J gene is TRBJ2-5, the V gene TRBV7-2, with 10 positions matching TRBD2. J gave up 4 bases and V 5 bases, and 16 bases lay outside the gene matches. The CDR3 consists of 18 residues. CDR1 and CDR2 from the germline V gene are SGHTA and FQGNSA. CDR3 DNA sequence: TGTGCCAGCAGCGCTAGGGCTAGCGGGGGCCCCCTAAGAGAGACCCAGTACTTC. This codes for CASSARASGGPLRETQYF. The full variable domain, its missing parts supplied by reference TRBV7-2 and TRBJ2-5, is GAGVSQSPSNKVTEKGKDVELRCDPISGHTALYWYRQSLGQGLEFLIYFQGNSAPDKSGLPSDRFSAERTGGSVSTLTIQRTQQEDSAVYLCASSARASGGPLRETQYFGPGTRLLVL.

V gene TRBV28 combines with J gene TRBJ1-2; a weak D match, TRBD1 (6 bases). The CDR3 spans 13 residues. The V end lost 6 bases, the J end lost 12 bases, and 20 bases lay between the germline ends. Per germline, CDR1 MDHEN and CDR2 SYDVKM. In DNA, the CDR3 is TGTGCCAGCAGCTCCTCGCCCACAGGGTACCACACCTTC. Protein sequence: CASSSSPTGYHTF.

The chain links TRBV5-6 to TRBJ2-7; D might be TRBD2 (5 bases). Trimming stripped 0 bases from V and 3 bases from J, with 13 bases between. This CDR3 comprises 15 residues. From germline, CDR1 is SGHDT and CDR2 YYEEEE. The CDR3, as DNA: TGTGCCAGCAGCTTGGCCTGGAGGACCAACTACGAGCAGTACTTC. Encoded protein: CASSLAWRTNYEQYF.

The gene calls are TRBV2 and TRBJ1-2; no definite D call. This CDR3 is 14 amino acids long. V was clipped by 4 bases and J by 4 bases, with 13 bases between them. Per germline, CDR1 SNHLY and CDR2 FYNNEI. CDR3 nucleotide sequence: TGTGCCAGCAGTGGCGCGGGCATGGGCTATGGCTACACCTTC. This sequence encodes CASSGAGMGYGYTF.

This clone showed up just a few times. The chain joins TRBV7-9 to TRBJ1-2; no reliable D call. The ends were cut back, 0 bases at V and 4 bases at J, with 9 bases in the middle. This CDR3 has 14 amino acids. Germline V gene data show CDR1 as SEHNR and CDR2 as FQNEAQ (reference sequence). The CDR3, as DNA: TGTGCCAGCAGCTTAGCTACAGTGAGCTATGGCTACACCTTC. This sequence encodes CASSLATVSYGYTF.

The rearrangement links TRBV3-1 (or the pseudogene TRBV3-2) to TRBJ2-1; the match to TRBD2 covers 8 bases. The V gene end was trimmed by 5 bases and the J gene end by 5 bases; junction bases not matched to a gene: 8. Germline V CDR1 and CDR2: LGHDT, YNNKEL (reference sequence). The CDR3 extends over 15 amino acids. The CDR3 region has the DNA TGTGCCAGCAGCGGACGGGGGGGCCGCGACAATGAGCAGTTCTTC. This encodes CASSGRGGRDNEQFF.

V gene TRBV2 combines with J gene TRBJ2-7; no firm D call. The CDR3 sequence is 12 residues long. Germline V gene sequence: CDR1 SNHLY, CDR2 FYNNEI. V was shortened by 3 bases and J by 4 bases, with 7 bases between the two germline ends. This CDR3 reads CASSDWSYEQYV. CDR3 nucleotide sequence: TGTGCCAGCAGTGATTGGAGTTACGAGCAGTACGTC.

The CDR3 DNA is TGTGCCAGCAGTTTGGTGGCTAGCTGGGAAACTAGCACAGATACGCAGTATTTT. Protein: CASSLVASWETSTDTQYF. This chain uses TRBV28 with TRBJ2-3; D may be TRBD2 (5 bases). The V gene's germline CDR1 is MDHEN and CDR2 SYDVKM. This CDR3 is 18 amino acids long. Trimming pared 3 bases from V and 0 bases from J, leaving 19 bases between.

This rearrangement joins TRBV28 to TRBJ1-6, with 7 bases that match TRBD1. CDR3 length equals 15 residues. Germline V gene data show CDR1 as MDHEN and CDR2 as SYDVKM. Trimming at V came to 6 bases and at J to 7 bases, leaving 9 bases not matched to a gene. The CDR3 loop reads CASRSRQGKNSPLHF. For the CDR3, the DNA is TGTGCCAGCAGGTCCCGACAGGGTAAAAATTCACCCCTCCACTTT. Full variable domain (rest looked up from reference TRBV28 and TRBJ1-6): DVKVTQSSRYLVKRTGEKVFLECVQDMDHENMFWYRQDPGLGLRLIYFSYDVKMKEKGDIPEGYSVSREKKERFSLILESASTNQTSMYLCASRSRQGKNSPLHFGNGTRLTVT.

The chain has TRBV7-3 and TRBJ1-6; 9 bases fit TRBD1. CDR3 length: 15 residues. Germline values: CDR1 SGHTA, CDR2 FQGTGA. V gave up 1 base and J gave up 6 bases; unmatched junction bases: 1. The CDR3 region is CASSLMGQGNSPLHF. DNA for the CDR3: TGTGCCAGCAGCTTAATGGGACAGGGTAATTCACCCCTCCACTTT. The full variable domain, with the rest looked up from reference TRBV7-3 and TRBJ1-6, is GAGVSQTPSNKVTEKGKYVELRCDPISGHTALYWYRQSLGQGPEFLIYFQGTGAADDSGLPNDRFFAVRPEGSVSTLKIQRTERGDSAVYLCASSLMGQGNSPLHFGNGTRLTVT.

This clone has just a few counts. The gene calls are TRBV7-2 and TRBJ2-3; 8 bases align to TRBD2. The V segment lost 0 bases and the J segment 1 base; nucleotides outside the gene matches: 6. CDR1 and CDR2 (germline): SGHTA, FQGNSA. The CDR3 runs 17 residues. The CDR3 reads CASSLAHRGGRTDTQYF. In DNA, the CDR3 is TGTGCCAGCAGCTTAGCCCATCGGGGGGGACGCACAGATACGCAGTATTTT.

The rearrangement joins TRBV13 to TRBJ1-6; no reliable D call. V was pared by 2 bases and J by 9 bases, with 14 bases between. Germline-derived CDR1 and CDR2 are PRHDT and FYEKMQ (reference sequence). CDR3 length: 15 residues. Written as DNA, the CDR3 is TGTGCCAGCAGCTTATTCGGGGTAAGCTCTTCACCCCTCCACTTT. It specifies CASSLFGVSSSPLHF.

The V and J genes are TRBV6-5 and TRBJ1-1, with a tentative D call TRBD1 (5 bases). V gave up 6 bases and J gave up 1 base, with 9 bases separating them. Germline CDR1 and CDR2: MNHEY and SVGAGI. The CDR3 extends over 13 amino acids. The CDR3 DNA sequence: TGTGCCAGCAGCCGCAGGGAGAACACTGAAGCTTTCTTT. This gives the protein CASSRRENTEAFF.

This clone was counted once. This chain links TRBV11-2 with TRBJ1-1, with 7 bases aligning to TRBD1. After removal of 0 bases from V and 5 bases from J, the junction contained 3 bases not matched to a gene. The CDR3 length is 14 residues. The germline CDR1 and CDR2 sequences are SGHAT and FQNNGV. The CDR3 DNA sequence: TGTGCCAGCAGCTTAGATTGGGACAGAACTGAAGCTTTCTTT. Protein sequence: CASSLDWDRTEAFF.

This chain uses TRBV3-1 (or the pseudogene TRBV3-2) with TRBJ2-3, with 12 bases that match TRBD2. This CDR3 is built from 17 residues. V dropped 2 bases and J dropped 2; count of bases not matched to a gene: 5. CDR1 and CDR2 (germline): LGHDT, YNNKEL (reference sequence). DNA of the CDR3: TGTGCCAGCAGCCAATCCCGGACTAGCGGGACCACAGATACGCAGTATTTT. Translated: CASSQSRTSGTTDTQYF.

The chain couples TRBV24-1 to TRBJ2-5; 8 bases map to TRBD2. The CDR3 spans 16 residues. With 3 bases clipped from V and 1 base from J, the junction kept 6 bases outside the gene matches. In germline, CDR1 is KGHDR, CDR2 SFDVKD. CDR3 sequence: CATSDGITSGQETQYF. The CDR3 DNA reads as TGTGCCACCAGTGATGGGATCACTAGCGGCCAAGAGACCCAGTACTTC.

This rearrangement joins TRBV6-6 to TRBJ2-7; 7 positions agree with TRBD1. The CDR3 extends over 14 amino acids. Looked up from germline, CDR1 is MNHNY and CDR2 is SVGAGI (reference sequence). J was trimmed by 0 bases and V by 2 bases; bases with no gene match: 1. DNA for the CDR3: TGTGCCAGCAGTTACGGGGACAGCTCCTACGAGCAGTACTTC. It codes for CASSYGDSSYEQYF.

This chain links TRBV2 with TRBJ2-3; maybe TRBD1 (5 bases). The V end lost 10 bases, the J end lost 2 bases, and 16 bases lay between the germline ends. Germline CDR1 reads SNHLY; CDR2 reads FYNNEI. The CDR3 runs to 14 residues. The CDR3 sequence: CATLQDRATDTQYF. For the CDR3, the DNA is TGTGCCACTTTACAAGACAGAGCCACAGATACGCAGTATTTT.

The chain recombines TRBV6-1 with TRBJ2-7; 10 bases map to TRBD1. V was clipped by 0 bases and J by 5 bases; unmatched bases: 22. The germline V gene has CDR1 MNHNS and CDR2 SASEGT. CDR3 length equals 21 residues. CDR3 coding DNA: TGTGCCAGCAGTGAAGCGAGAAGACCGGGACAGGGGAACAAGATCGCCGACGAGCAGTACTTC. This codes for CASSEARRPGQGNKIADEQYF.